The sequence of this T cell receptor beta chain was determined in a study of T cells after yellow fever vaccination (dated 2019 in TCRdb). Describing the broader study: Libraries from fractions with low cell numbers were prepared with the SMART-Seq v4 Ultra Low Input RNA kit. To follow T-cell clones before and after both primary and booster YFV17D yellow fever vaccination, bulk TCR alpha and beta repertoires underwent longitudinal sequencing. Two healthy male donors, one aged 18 to 30 and one aged 30 to 40 years, were included in the cohort. Bulk PBMC replicates and cell subsets were isolated from blood drawn at multiple timepoints before and after both primary and secondary immunization. General study outcomes and caveats: Because the study included only two donors, the extent to which the findings can be generalized is limited. FACS-sorted repertoires could contain abundant contaminating clonotypes from the bulk population, so computational filtering was required. A small share of clonotypes occurred in both CD4 and CD8 compartments, likely arising from convergent recombination. The secondary T-cell response was found to be weaker but faster than the primary response, with a peak reached on day 5 rather than on day 15. After the booster, most of the clones that had expanded following primary vaccination were detected again (96% of CD4 and around 90% of CD8), which suggests that memory was broadly maintained.

As concerns this clonotype: What antigen it recognizes has not been identified. No per-base quality is available; no much larger clone lies one base away.

The treatment or condition label for this specimen denotes: live attenuated yellow fever vaccine strain. Two biological replicates of bulk PBMCs were collected at each blood-draw timepoint. A standard Ficoll-Paque protocol was used to isolate PBMCs from peripheral blood. TriZol was used to extract RNA from bulk PBMCs, CD4 and CD8 fractions, and dextramer-positive and dextramer-negative fractions. TCR cDNA was made using 5'RACE template switching, a step that added a universal primer site and unique molecular identifiers. Priming for cDNA synthesis came from both the TCR alpha and TCR beta constant segments. Libraries were amplified in two PCR steps, with sample barcodes and sequencing adapters added in the second step. Sequencing of libraries was done on Illumina HiSeq 2500 (2x100 bp) or NovaSeq (2x150 bp). The authors' pipeline ran thus. Demultiplexing of reads and collapsing into UMI consensus sequences were performed with MIGEC, and V(D)J alignment was carried out with MiXCR. Vaccine-responding clonotypes were defined with edgeR using replicate PBMC samples, requiring FDR below 0.01 and a log2 fold change above 5 up to day 15. CD4 or CD8 identity was assigned to each bulk clonotype according to whether the clonotype was present at higher abundance in the sequenced CD4 repertoire or the sequenced CD8 repertoire. TCRdb trimmed public reads at Q25 via fastp, called clones via MiXCR and kept in-frame beta chains. Every CDR3 protein is listed once, alongside the most common genes and DNA of its rows. The V and J calls and clone size come from TCRdb's table, not from the authors' own analysis. Present in this sample are a few hundred thousand distinct CDR3 sequences, more than 5.5% of which were seen just once. Clones ranked in the top ten supply over 12% of the sample.

Per the germline V gene, MNHEY is the CDR1 and SVGAGI is the CDR2. The CDR3 starts with the cysteine, ends with the phenylalanine, and has 17 residues. The retained sequence is limited to the CDR3, 51 bases, with the frame set at the first base. V and J are truncated by 0 bases and 5 bases respectively, leaving an intervening sequence of 16 bases. The source was PBMCs, collected 5 days after the yellow fever booster vaccination. The receptor was derived from a man in his thirties or forties who received the YFV17D yellow fever vaccine. The chain joins TRBV6-5 to TRBJ1-4; the D gene is not confidently resolved. DNA sequence: TGTGCCAGCAGTTACTCCCCCCCCCAGACGGGGAATGAAAAACTGTTTTTT. Translated, this is CASSYSPPQTGNEKLFF.